The T cell receptor (beta chain) described here comes from a study of shared clonotypes between healthy human individuals. Overall study results and limits: Sequencing depth was predicted to influence how clonotypes are shared among donors. The donor pool, a small one, limited the genetic and exposure-history diversity represented. Specimens sampled were limited to blood, with tissue repertoires likely differing.

Deep-level running was used for the assay. Method: immunoSEQ multiplex PCR; TCRdb's copy keeps in-frame clones and lacks some. The sample lists some 490,000 clones, approximately 84% occurring once. This clone occurred a few times. Its matching antigen is unknown. Germline lookup yields CDR1 LNHNV and CDR2 YYDKDF (reference sequence). CDR3 length: 13 amino acids. V gave up 0 bases and J gave up 6 bases, with 9 bases separating them. The chain has TRBV15 and TRBJ2-7; D is unresolved. The sequencing input was PBMCs. The TCR comes from a woman aged 35 to 49 in good health. Some clones in this sample may be carry-over from other donors' samples. CDR3 in amino acids: CATSRDDWGEQYF. The CDR3, as DNA: TGTGCCACCAGCAGAGACGACTGGGGCGAGCAGTACTTC.